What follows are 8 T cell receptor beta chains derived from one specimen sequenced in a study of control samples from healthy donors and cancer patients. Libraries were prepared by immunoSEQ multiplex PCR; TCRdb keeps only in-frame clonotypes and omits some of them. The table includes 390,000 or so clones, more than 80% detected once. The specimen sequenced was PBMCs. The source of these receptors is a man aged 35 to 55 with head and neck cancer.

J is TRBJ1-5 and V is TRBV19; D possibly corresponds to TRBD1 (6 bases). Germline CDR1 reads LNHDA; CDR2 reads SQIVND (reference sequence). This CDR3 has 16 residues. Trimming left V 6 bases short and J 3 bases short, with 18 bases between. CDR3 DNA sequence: TGTGCCAGTAGAGATCCGGGACACGGAGTCAATCAGCCCCAGCATTTT. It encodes CASRDPGHGVNQPQHF.

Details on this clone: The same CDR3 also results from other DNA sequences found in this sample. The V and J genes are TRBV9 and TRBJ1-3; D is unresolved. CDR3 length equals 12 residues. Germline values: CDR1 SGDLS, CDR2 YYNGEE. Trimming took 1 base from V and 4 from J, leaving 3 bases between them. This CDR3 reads CASSVTGNTIYF. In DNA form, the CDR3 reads TGTGCCAGCAGCGTAACAGGAAACACCATATATTTT.

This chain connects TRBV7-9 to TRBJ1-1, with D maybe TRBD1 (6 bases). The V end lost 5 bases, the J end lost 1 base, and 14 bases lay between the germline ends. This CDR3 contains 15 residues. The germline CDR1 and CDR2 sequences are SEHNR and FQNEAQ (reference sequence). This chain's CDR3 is CASSPFGTTNTEAFF. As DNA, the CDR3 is TGTGCCAGCAGCCCTTTTGGGACAACGAACACTGAAGCTTTCTTT.

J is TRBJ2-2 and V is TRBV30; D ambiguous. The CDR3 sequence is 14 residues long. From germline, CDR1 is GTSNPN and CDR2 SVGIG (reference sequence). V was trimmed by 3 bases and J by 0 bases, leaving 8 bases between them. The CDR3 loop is CAWSPYTNTGELFF. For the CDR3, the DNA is TGTGCCTGGAGCCCATACACGAACACCGGGGAGCTGTTTTTT. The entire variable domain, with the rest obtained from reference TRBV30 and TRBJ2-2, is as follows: SQTIHQWPATLVQPVGSPLSLECTVEGTSNPNLYWYRQAAGRGLQLLFYSVGIGQISSEVPQNLSASRPQDRQFILSSKKLLLSDSGFYLCAWSPYTNTGELFFGEGSRLTVL.

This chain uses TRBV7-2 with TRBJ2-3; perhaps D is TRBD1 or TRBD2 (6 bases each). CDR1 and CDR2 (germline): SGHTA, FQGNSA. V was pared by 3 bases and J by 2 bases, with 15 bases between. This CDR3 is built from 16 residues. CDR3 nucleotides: TGTGCCAGCAGCTTGGTGGGGGGCCCTTCCACAGATACGCAGTATTTT. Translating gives CASSLVGGPSTDTQYF.

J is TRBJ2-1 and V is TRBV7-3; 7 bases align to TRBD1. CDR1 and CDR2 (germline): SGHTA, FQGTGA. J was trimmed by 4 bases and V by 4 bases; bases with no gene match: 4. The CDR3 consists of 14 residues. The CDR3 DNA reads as TGTGCCAGCAGCTCCCCGGGACAGTACAATGAGCAGTTCTTC. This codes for CASSSPGQYNEQFF. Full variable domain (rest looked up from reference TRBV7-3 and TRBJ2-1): GAGVSQTPSNKVTEKGKYVELRCDPISGHTALYWYRQSLGQGPEFLIYFQGTGAADDSGLPNDRFFAVRPEGSVSTLKIQRTERGDSAVYLCASSSPGQYNEQFFGPGTRLTVL.

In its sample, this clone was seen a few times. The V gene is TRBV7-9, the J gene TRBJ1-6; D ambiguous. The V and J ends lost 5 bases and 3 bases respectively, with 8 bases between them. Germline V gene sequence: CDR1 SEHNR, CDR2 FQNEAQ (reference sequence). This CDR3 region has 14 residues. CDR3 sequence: CASSPAVYNSPLHF. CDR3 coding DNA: TGTGCCAGCAGCCCAGCCGTCTATAATTCACCCCTCCACTTT.

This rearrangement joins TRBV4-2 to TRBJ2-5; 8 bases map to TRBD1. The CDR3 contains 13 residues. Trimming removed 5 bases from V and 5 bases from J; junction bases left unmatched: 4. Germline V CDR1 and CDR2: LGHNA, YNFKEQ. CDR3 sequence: CASSDRGSETQYF. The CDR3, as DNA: TGTGCCAGCAGCGACAGGGGTTCTGAGACCCAGTACTTC.